This record covers a single TCR beta chain. The target antigen is unknown. These data are taken from a study of T cell responses to AZD1222 COVID-19 vaccine. Clones were read by immunoSEQ multiplex PCR, and TCRdb kept only the in-frame ones, dropping some. The table has roughly 180,000 clones, approximately 90% seen once. General observations from the study: After two AZD1222 doses, spike-specific TCR breadth and depth rose versus day 0. Baseline seropositives among AZD1222 recipients totaled only 5 to 7.

This CDR3 is built from 17 residues. V shed 0 bases and J shed 1 base, with 14 bases lying between them. From germline, CDR1 is SGHRS and CDR2 YFSETQ. This chain uses TRBV5-1 with TRBJ2-1; D might be TRBD1 (6 bases). The source material was peripheral blood, sampled 28 days after the second AZD1222 dose. This clonotype was sampled from an adult who received the AZD1222 COVID-19 vaccine. The CDR3 reads CASSLGGLGRSYNEQFF. DNA of the CDR3: TGCGCCAGCAGCTTGGGGGGGCTAGGTCGATCCTACAATGAGCAGTTCTTC.